The 32 T cell receptor beta chains below were found in one sample sequenced in a study of T cell responses to AZD1222 COVID-19 vaccine. Libraries were prepared by immunoSEQ multiplex PCR; TCRdb keeps only in-frame clonotypes and omits some of them. The sample includes about 59,000 clones, roughly nine tenths seen only once; the top ten take over 5%. This specimen was peripheral blood, taken 28 days after the second AZD1222 dose. These receptors came from an adult who received the AZD1222 COVID-19 vaccine.

The J gene is TRBJ2-2, the V gene TRBV11-3, with no clear D. Germline V CDR1 and CDR2: SGHNT, YENEEA. CDR3 size: 13 residues. Trimming left V 3 bases short and J 6 bases short, with 8 bases between. CDR3 DNA sequence: TGTGCCAGCAGCTTCTCTCGGGCCGGGGAGCTGTTTTTT. Protein sequence: CASSFSRAGELFF.

The gene calls are TRBV28 and TRBJ1-6; the D gene is possibly TRBD1 (5 bases). Trimming left V 3 bases short and J 5 bases short, with 14 bases between. This CDR3 region has 16 residues. Germline CDR1 reads MDHEN; CDR2 reads SYDVKM. The CDR3, as DNA: TGTGCCAGCAGTTTCGCCCAGGGACTTAATAATTCACCCCTCCACTTT. Protein sequence: CASSFAQGLNNSPLHF.

The chain employs TRBV28 and TRBJ1-5; D not certain. Germline CDR1 MDHEN, CDR2 SYDVKM. The V end was cut by 2 bases, the J end by 1 base, with 3 bases between. CDR3 length: 13 amino acids. CDR3 DNA sequence: TGTGCCAGCAGTTTAGTCAGCAATCAGCCCCAGCATTTT. It translates to CASSLVSNQPQHF. Complete variable domain (other parts from reference TRBV28 and TRBJ1-5): DVKVTQSSRYLVKRTGEKVFLECVQDMDHENMFWYRQDPGLGLRLIYFSYDVKMKEKGDIPEGYSVSREKKERFSLILESASTNQTSMYLCASSLVSNQPQHFGDGTRLSIL.

For this clone: Other DNA sequences within the sample encode an identical CDR3. V and J are TRBV5-1 and TRBJ2-7; D not certain. The CDR3 totals 14 residues. Germline V gene sequence: CDR1 SGHRS, CDR2 YFSETQ. The ends were cut back, 0 bases at V and 0 bases at J, with 7 bases in the middle. This CDR3 reads CASSLVGSSYEQYF. The CDR3 DNA reads as TGCGCCAGCAGCTTGGTCGGCAGCTCCTACGAGCAGTACTTC.

V gene TRBV5-1 combines with J gene TRBJ2-3, with 11 bases matching TRBD2. CDR1 and CDR2 from the germline V gene are SGHRS and YFSETQ. Unmatched junction bases numbered 8, after V lost 4 bases and J lost 4 bases. The CDR3 is 16 amino acids. The CDR3 DNA is TGCGCCAGCAGCACGGGTAGCGGGAGGGCCCCAGATACGCAGTATTTT. Translation gives CASSTGSGRAPDTQYF.

The rearrangement uses TRBV7-9 and TRBJ1-1; D gene uncertain. Trimming cost V 5 bases and J 4 bases, with 14 bases left between them. Per the germline V gene, CDR1 is SEHNR and CDR2 is FQNEAQ (reference sequence). This CDR3 is 14 amino acids long. CDR3 residues: CASSPPGRITEAFF. The CDR3 DNA follows: TGTGCCAGCAGCCCCCCCGGGCGGATCACTGAAGCTTTCTTT. The full variable domain, in which reference TRBV7-9 and TRBJ1-1 provide the parts outside the CDR3, is DTGVSQNPRHKITKRGQNVTFRCDPISEHNRLYWYRQTLGQGPEFLTYFQNEAQLEKSRLLSDRFSAERPKGSFSTLEIQRTEQGDSAMYLCASSPPGRITEAFFGQGTRLTVV.

The rearrangement links TRBV27 to TRBJ2-3; D is possibly TRBD1 (5 bases). Trimming stripped 6 bases from V and 6 bases from J, with 19 bases between. Germline V gene lookup returns CDR1 MNHEY and CDR2 SMNVEV (reference sequence). The CDR3 totals 15 residues. In DNA, the CDR3 is TGTGCCAGCAGACCTATTTATCTCAGGGTTGATACGCAGTATTTT. This encodes CASRPIYLRVDTQYF.

This chain connects TRBV30 to TRBJ1-1; 9 nucleotides line up with TRBD1. Germline CDR1 GTSNPN, CDR2 SVGIG (reference sequence). Germline trimming cut 0 bases from V and 3 bases from J; bases unmatched to any gene: 8. The CDR3 is 16 residues long. The CDR3 bases are TGTGCCTGGAGTGTAGGACAGGGGCGAAGATACACTGAAGCTTTCTTT. As protein: CAWSVGQGRRYTEAFF.

The chain links TRBV4-2 to TRBJ1-1; the match to TRBD1 covers 8 bases. Germline lookup yields CDR1 LGHNA and CDR2 YNFKEQ. There are 14 residues in the CDR3. With V trimmed by 3 bases and J by 5 bases, 5 bases remained unmatched. As DNA, the CDR3 is TGTGCCAGCAGCCAGGACAGGGTGAGTACTGAAGCTTTCTTT. Its protein is CASSQDRVSTEAFF.

The chain has TRBV24-1 and TRBJ1-1; D possibly corresponds to TRBD1 (5 bases). CDR1 and CDR2 from the germline V gene are KGHDR and SFDVKD. The germline V and J ends were trimmed by 4 bases and 1 base, with 9 bases remaining between them. The CDR3 extends over 14 amino acids. The CDR3 loop reads CATSDGTGNTEAFF. In DNA, the CDR3 is TGTGCCACCAGTGACGGTACAGGGAACACTGAAGCTTTCTTT.

The genes are TRBV11-2 and TRBJ1-3; 7 positions agree with TRBD1. Germline trimming cut 5 bases from V and 8 bases from J; bases unmatched to any gene: 6. Germline V gene sequence: CDR1 SGHAT, CDR2 FQNNGV. This CDR3 contains 13 residues. The CDR3 DNA sequence: TGTGCCAGCAGCCCGACACAGGGGTACACCATATATTTT. Translation gives CASSPTQGYTIYF.

The chain employs TRBV7-2 and TRBJ2-5; 7 bases line up with TRBD1. The CDR3 has 14 residues. J lost 5 bases, V lost 4 bases, and 7 bases had no gene match. Germline values: CDR1 SGHTA, CDR2 FQGNSA. The CDR3: CASSWQTGVETQYF. Written as DNA, the CDR3 is TGTGCCAGCAGCTGGCAAACAGGGGTGGAGACCCAGTACTTC.

The V and J genes are TRBV13 and TRBJ2-7; perhaps TRBD1 as D (7 bases). Germline V lookup: CDR1 PRHDT, CDR2 FYEKMQ (reference sequence). The V end was cut by 5 bases, the J end by 2 bases, with 13 bases between. The CDR3 extends over 14 amino acids. CDR3 protein: CASSPRGVPYEQYF. For the CDR3, the DNA is TGTGCCAGCAGCCCCAGGGGGGTGCCCTACGAGCAGTACTTC.

This chain uses TRBV24-1 with TRBJ2-7; D is possibly TRBD1 or TRBD2 (5 bases each). The CDR3 has 14 amino acids. The V end was cut by 4 bases, the J end by 2 bases, with 11 bases between. Germline V lookup: CDR1 KGHDR, CDR2 SFDVKD. CDR3 region: CATSDSGAPYEQYF. The DNA for the CDR3 is TGTGCCACCAGTGACTCCGGGGCTCCCTACGAGCAGTACTTC.

V is TRBV7-2 and J is TRBJ2-1; 7 positions agree with TRBD1. The CDR3 runs 18 residues. Germline CDR1 and CDR2: SGHTA and FQGNSA. Germline trimming cut 2 bases from V and 0 bases from J; bases unmatched to any gene: 10. CDR3 residues: CASSLTPHRGSSYNEQFF. CDR3 bases: TGTGCCAGCAGCTTAACGCCACACAGGGGCAGCTCCTACAATGAGCAGTTCTTC.

Here the CDR3 reads CASGPGPVYEQYF. As DNA, the CDR3 is TGTGCTAGTGGACCCGGTCCCGTCTACGAGCAGTACTTC. The chain carries TRBV12-5 and TRBJ2-7, with D hard to call. The CDR3 runs 13 residues. Germline values: CDR1 LGHNT, CDR2 FRNRAP. Trimming took 6 bases from V and 3 from J, leaving 12 bases between them.

CDR3 coding DNA: TGCGCCAGCCTAGACAGGGGTCGGTGGACTGAAGCTTTCTTT. The encoded protein is CASLDRGRWTEAFF. The rearrangement uses TRBV10-2 and TRBJ1-1; 8 bases are a match to TRBD1. The CDR3 sequence is 14 residues long. The germline V gene encodes CDR1 WSHSY and CDR2 SAAADI. V was pared by 8 bases and J by 5 bases, with 10 bases of the junction left unmatched.

The V call is TRBV11-2, the J call TRBJ2-3; D is unresolved. Trimming left V 6 bases short and J 0 bases short, with 10 bases between. Germline values: CDR1 SGHAT, CDR2 FQNNGV. The CDR3 spans 14 residues. In DNA form, the CDR3 reads TGTGCCAGCAGTGGTCTCGGGAGCACAGATACGCAGTATTTT. Translation: CASSGLGSTDTQYF.

This chain joins TRBV5-1 and TRBJ2-5; D tentatively reads TRBD1 or TRBD2 (5 bases each). V was trimmed by 5 bases and J by 2 bases, leaving 10 bases between them. Germline CDR1 SGHRS, CDR2 YFSETQ. CDR3 size: 13 residues. Here the CDR3 DNA reads TGCGCCAGCAGGGGGACGGCTCAAGAGACCCAGTACTTC. Its protein is CASRGTAQETQYF.

Only one count was recorded for this clone. The chain uses TRBV5-1 and TRBJ2-1; no clear D gene. Germline values: CDR1 SGHRS, CDR2 YFSETQ. The CDR3 covers 15 residues. Between the trimmed V and J ends, which lost 1 base and 0 bases, there was a span of 8 bases. The DNA for the CDR3 is TGCGCCAGCAGCTTGTTCGGAAGCTCCTACAATGAGCAGTTCTTC. This codes for CASSLFGSSYNEQFF.

The chain carries TRBV2 and TRBJ2-1, with TRBD2 identical over 8 bases. There are 15 residues in the CDR3. With V trimmed by 8 bases and J by 1 base, 7 bases remained unmatched. CDR1 is SNHLY and CDR2 is FYNNEI in the germline V gene. CDR3 in amino acids: CASAGTSNSYNEQFF. Written as DNA, the CDR3 is TGTGCCAGCGCCGGGACTAGTAATTCCTACAATGAGCAGTTCTTC.

V gene TRBV12-3 or TRBV12-4 combines with J gene TRBJ1-5; D uncertain. The CDR3 sequence is 13 residues long. Trimming removed 3 bases from V and 7 bases from J, with 10 bases in between. The CDR3 DNA sequence: TGTGCCAGCAGTTTTGGAGGTCGACAGCCCCAGCATTTT. Residues: CASSFGGRQPQHF.

This clone was seen once. The chain joins TRBV30 to TRBJ1-3; D unclear. The CDR3 consists of 14 residues. The germline gives CDR1 GTSNPN, CDR2 SVGIG (reference sequence). V lost 0 bases to trimming and J lost 2 bases, with 8 bases between them. CDR3 bases: TGTGCCTGGAGTGTACCCCGGGCTGGAAACACCATATATTTT. This encodes CAWSVPRAGNTIYF.

V usage is TRBV9 and J usage is TRBJ1-5; a possible D gene is TRBD1 (5 bases). The V end lost 2 bases, the J end lost 4 bases, and 7 bases lay between the germline ends. The CDR3 loop spans 13 amino acids. Germline V gene lookup returns CDR1 SGDLS and CDR2 YYNGEE. This CDR3 is CASSVGPNQPQHF. CDR3 nucleotide sequence: TGTGCCAGCAGCGTGGGACCGAATCAGCCCCAGCATTTT.

This clone was detected once. The CDR3 DNA follows: TGCGCCAGCAGCCTAGGACAGGGGCAGTATGGCTACACCTTC. Its translation is CASSLGQGQYGYTF. The chain carries TRBV5-1 and TRBJ1-2; 9 nucleotides match TRBD1. Germline values: CDR1 SGHRS, CDR2 YFSETQ. After removal of 4 bases from V and 5 bases from J, the junction contained 6 bases not matched to a gene. The CDR3 totals 14 residues.

This chain joins TRBV19 and TRBJ2-7, with TRBD1 matching 9 bases. CDR1 LNHDA and CDR2 SQIVND come from the germline V gene (reference sequence). Trimming at V came to 6 bases and at J to 0 bases, leaving 6 bases not matched to a gene. The CDR3 extends over 15 amino acids. CDR3 nucleotides: TGTGCCAGTAGCCCCGGGACAGGGTCCTCCTACGAGCAGTACTTC. Its protein is CASSPGTGSSYEQYF.

This chain uses TRBV9 with TRBJ1-2; 8 positions agree with TRBD1. The germline V gene encodes CDR1 SGDLS and CDR2 YYNGEE. V shed 0 bases, J shed 4 bases, and the junction held 5 bases outside the gene matches. The CDR3 extends over 15 amino acids. The CDR3 nucleotides read TGTGCCAGCAGCGTAGAACAGGGGGTGAGCTATGGCTACACCTTC. Protein: CASSVEQGVSYGYTF. Looking up the rest from reference TRBV9 and TRBJ1-2 gives the full variable domain: DSGVTQTPKHLITATGQRVTLRCSPRSGDLSVYWYQQSLDQGLQFLIQYYNGEERAKGNILERFSAQQFPDLHSELNLSSLELGDSALYFCASSVEQGVSYGYTFGSGTRLTVV.

V gene TRBV13 combines with J gene TRBJ2-3; the match to TRBD2 covers 13 bases. The V and J ends lost 7 bases and 4 bases, in that order; junction bases with no gene match: 8. The CDR3 is 16 residues long. Germline-derived CDR1 and CDR2 are PRHDT and FYEKMQ (reference sequence). The DNA of the CDR3 is TGTGCCAGCACGCCGGGACTAGCGGGACGGGCAGATACGCAGTATTTT. Translated, it gives CASTPGLAGRADTQYF.

J is TRBJ2-7 and V is TRBV7-8; 10 bases map to TRBD2. Per the germline V gene, CDR1 is SGHVS and CDR2 is FQNEAQ. The CDR3 is 18 amino acids. The V gene end was trimmed by 1 base and the J gene end by 0 bases; junction bases not matched to a gene: 9. Written as DNA, the CDR3 is TGTGCCAGCAGCTTAGGGGGTAGCGGGGGGTTCTTCTCCTACGAGCAGTACTTC. Translation gives CASSLGGSGGFFSYEQYF.

The chain carries TRBV4-1 and TRBJ2-5, with TRBD2 matching 13 bases. Germline values: CDR1 MGHRA, CDR2 YSYEKL. CDR3 length equals 16 residues. The junction had 4 bases not matched to a gene; V was cut back by 1 base and J by 5 bases. CDR3 protein: CASSQGTSGRGETQYF. In DNA form, the CDR3 reads TGCGCCAGCAGCCAAGGGACTAGCGGGAGAGGGGAGACCCAGTACTTC.

V is TRBV19 and J is TRBJ2-7; D perhaps matches TRBD2 (5 bases). This CDR3 has 14 residues. V was clipped by 7 bases and J by 0 bases, with 13 bases between them. CDR1 and CDR2 from the germline V gene are LNHDA and SQIVND (reference sequence). CDR3 DNA: TGTGCCAGTAAGCGGCAGGAGAGCTCCTACGAGCAGTACTTC. Translated: CASKRQESSYEQYF.

This chain joins TRBV27 and TRBJ2-5, with 7 bases that match TRBD1. CDR1 is MNHEY and CDR2 is SMNVEV in the germline V gene (reference sequence). V dropped 9 bases and J dropped 5; count of bases not matched to a gene: 24. There are 18 residues in the CDR3. The DNA for the CDR3 is TGTGCCAGTAAAGATCGGGACAGAGAGGGGAAGGTCTCGGAGACCCAGTACTTC. This gives the protein CASKDRDREGKVSETQYF.